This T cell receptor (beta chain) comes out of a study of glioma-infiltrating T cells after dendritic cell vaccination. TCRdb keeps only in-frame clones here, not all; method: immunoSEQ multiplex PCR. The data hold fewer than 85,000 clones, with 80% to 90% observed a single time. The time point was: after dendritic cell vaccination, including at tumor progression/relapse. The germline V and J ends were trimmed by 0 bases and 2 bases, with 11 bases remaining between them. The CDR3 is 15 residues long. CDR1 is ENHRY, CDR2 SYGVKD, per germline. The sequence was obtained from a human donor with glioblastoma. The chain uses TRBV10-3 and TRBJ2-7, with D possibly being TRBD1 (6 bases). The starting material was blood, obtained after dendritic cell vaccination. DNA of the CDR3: TGTGCCATCAGTGAGTCTAACAGGGAACCCTACGAGCAGTACTTC. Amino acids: CAISESNREPYEQYF.